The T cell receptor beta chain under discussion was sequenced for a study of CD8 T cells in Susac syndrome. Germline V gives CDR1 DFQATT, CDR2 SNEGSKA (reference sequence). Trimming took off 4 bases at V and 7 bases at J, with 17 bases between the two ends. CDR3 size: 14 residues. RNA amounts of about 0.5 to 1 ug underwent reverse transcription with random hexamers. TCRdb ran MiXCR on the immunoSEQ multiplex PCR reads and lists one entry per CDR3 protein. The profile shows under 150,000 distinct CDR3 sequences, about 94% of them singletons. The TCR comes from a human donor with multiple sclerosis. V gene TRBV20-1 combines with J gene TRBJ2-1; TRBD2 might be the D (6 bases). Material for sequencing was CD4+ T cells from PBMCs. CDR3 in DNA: TGCAGTGCTATGAGCGGGCTATGGGGGAATGAGCAGTTCTTC. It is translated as CSAMSGLWGNEQFF.